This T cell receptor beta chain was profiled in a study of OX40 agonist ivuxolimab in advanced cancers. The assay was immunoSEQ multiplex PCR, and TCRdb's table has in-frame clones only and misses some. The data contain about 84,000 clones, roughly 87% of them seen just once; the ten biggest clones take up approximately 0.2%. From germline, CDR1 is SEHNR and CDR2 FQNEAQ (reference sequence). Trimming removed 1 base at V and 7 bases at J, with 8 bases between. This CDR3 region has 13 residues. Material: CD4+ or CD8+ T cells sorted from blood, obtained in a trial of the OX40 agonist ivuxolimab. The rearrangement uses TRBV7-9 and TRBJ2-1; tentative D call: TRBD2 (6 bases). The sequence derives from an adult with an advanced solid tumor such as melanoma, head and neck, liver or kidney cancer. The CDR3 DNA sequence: TGTGCCAGCAGCTTAGAGGCGGGAAATGAGCAGTTCTTC. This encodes CASSLEAGNEQFF.